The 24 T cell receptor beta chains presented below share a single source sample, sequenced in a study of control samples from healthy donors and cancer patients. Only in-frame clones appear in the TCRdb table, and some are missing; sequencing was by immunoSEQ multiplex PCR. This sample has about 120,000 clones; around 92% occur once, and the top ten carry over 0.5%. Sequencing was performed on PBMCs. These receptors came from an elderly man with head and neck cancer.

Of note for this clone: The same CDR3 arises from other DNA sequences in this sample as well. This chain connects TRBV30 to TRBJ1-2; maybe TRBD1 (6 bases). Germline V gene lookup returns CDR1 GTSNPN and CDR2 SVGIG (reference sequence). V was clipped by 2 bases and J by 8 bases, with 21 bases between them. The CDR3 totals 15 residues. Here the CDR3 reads CAWSPGTAGGYGYTF. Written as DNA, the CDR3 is TGTGCCTGGAGTCCCGGGACGGCCGGGGGCTACGGCTACACCTTC.

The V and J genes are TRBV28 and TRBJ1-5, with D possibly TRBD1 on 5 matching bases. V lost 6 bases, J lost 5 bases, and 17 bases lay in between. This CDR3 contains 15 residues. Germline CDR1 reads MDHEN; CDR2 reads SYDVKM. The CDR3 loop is CASSPLQGSDQPQHF. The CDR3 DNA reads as TGTGCCAGCAGCCCCCTCCAGGGTTCTGATCAGCCCCAGCATTTT.

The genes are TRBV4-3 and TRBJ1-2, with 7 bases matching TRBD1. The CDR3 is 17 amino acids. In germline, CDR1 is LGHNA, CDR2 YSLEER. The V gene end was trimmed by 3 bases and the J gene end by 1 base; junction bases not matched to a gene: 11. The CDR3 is CASSQRTGQEYNYGYTF. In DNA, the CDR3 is TGCGCCAGCAGCCAGCGAACCGGACAGGAGTATAACTATGGCTACACCTTC.

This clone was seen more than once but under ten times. The DNA for the CDR3 is TGCGCCAGCAGCGATACAGGGGGCTCTAATGAAAAACTGTTTTTT. Encoded protein: CASSDTGGSNEKLFF. This chain connects TRBV5-1 to TRBJ1-4; 9 bases agree with TRBD1. This CDR3 contains 15 residues. The germline gives CDR1 SGHRS, CDR2 YFSETQ. The ends lost 4 bases at V and 3 bases at J; junction bases unmatched: 4.

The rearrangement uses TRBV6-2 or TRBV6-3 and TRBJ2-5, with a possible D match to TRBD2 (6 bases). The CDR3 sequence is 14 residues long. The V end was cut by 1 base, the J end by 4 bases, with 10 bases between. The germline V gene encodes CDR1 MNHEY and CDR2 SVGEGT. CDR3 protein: CASSYLAGIETQYF. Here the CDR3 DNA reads TGTGCCAGCAGTTACTTGGCGGGAATAGAGACCCAGTACTTC.

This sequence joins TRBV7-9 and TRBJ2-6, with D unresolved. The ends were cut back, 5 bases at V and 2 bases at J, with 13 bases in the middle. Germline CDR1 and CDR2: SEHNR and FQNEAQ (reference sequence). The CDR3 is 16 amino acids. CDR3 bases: TGTGCCAGCAGCCCTCGGAGTTTCACTGGGGCCAACGTCCTGACTTTC. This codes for CASSPRSFTGANVLTF.

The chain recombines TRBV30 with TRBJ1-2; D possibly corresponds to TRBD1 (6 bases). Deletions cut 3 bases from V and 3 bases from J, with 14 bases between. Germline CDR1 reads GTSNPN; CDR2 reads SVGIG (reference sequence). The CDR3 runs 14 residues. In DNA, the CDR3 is TGTGCCTGGAGCCCCCACAGGGCTGACTATGGCTACACCTTC. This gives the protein CAWSPHRADYGYTF.

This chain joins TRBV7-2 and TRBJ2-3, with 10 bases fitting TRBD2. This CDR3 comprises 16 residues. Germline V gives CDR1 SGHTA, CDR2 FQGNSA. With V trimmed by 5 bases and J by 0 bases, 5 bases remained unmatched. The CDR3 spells CASSPGLAASTDTQYF. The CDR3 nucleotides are TGTGCCAGCAGCCCCGGACTAGCGGCTAGCACAGATACGCAGTATTTT.

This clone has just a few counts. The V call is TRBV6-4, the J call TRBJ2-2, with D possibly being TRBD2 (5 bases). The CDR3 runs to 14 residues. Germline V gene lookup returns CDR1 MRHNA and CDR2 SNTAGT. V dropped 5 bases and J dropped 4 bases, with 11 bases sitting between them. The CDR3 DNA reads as TGTGCCAGCAGTCCGGGGTCCTTCACCGGGGAGCTGTTTTTT. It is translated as CASSPGSFTGELFF.

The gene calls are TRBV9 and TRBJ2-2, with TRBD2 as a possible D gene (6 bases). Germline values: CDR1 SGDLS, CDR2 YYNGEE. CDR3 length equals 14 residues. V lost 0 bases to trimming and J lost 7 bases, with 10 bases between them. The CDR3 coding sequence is TGTGCCAGCAGCGTAGCCGGGAGAGGCGGGGAGCTGTTTTTT. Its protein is CASSVAGRGGELFF.

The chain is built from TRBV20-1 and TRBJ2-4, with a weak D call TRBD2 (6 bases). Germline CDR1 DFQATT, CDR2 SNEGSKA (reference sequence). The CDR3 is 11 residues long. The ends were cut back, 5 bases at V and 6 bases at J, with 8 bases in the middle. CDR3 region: CSAGGGNIQYF. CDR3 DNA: TGCAGTGCTGGGGGAGGAAACATTCAGTACTTC.

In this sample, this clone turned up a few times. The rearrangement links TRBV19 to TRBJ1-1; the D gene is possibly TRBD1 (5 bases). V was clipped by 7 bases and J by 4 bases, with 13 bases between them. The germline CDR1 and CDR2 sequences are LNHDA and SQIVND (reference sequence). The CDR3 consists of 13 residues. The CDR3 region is CASTVRGSTEAFF. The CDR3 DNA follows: TGTGCCAGTACCGTGCGGGGGAGCACTGAAGCTTTCTTT.

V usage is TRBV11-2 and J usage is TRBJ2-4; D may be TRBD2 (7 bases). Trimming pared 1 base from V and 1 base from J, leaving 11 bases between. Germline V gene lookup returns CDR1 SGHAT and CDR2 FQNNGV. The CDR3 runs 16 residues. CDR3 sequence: CASSLGGGLAKNIQYF. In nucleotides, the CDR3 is TGTGCCAGCAGCTTAGGGGGGGGGCTTGCCAAAAACATTCAGTACTTC.

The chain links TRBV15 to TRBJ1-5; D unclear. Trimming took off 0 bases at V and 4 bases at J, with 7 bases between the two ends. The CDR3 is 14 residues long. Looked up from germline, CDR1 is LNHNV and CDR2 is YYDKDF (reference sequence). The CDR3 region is CATSRDLTNQPQHF. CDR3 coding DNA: TGTGCCACCAGCAGAGATTTAACAAATCAGCCCCAGCATTTT. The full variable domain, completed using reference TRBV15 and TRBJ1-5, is DAMVIQNPRYQVTQFGKPVTLSCSQTLNHNVMYWYQQKSSQAPKLLFHYYDKDFNNEADTPDNFQSRRPNTSFCFLDIRSPGLGDTAMYLCATSRDLTNQPQHFGDGTRLSIL.

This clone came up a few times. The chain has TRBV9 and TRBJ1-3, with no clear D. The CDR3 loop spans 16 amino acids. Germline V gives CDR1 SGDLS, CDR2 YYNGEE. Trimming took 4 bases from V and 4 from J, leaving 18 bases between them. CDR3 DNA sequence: TGTGCCAGCAGCCCCGAGACACCTCCATTAGGAAACACCATATATTTT. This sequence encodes CASSPETPPLGNTIYF.

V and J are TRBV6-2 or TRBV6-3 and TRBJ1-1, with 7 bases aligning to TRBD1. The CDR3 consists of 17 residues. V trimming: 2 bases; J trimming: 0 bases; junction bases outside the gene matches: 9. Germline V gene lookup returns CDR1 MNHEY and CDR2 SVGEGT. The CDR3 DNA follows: TGTGCCAGCAGTTACCAGGCAGGGGGAGTCTTGAACACTGAAGCTTTCTTT. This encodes CASSYQAGGVLNTEAFF.

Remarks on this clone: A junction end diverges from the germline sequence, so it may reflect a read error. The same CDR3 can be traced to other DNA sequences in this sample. The CDR3 DNA is TGTGCCAGCAGTCAAGAGTCCGGACTGACGACCGAGACCCAGTACTTC. This sequence encodes CASSQESGLTTETQYF. This rearrangement joins TRBV3-1 (or the pseudogene TRBV3-2) to TRBJ2-5, with D possibly matching TRBD2 (5 bases). This CDR3 contains 16 residues. Germline V gives CDR1 LGHDT, CDR2 YNNKEL (reference sequence).

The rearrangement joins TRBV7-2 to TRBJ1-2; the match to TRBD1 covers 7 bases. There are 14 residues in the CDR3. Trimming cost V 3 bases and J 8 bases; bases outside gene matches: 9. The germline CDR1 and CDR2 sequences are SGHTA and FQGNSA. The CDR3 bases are TGTGCCAGCAGCTTCGACAGGGCACGAGACGGCTACACCTTC. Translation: CASSFDRARDGYTF.

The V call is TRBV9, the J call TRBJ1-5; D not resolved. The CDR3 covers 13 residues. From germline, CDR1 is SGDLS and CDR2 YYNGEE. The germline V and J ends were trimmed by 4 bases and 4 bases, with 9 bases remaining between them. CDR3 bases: TGTGCCAGCAGCATAGGAACAAATCAGCCCCAGCATTTT. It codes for CASSIGTNQPQHF.

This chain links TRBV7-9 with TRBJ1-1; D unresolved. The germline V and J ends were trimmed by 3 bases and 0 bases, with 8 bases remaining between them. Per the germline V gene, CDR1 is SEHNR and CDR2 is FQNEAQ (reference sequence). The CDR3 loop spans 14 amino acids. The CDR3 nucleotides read TGTGCCAGCAGCTTCCAGGCTGTGAACACTGAAGCTTTCTTT. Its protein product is CASSFQAVNTEAFF.

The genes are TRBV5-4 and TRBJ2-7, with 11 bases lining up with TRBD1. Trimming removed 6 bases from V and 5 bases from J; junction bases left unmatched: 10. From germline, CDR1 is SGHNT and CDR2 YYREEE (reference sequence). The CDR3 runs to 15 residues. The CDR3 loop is CASNDHGQGAHEQYF. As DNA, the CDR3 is TGTGCCAGCAACGACCACGGACAGGGGGCCCACGAGCAGTACTTC.

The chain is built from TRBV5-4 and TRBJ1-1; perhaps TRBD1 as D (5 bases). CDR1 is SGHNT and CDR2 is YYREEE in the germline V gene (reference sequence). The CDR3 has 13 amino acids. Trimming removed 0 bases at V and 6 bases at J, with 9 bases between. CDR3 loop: CASSLVGAAEAFF. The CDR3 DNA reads TGTGCCAGCAGCTTGGTTGGGGCAGCTGAAGCTTTCTTT.

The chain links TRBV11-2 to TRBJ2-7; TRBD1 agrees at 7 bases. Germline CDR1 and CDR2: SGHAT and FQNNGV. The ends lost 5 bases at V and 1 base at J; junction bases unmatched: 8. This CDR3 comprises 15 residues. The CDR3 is CASSARTGDSYEQYF. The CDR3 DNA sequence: TGTGCCAGCAGCGCCCGAACAGGGGATTCCTACGAGCAGTACTTC.

The CDR3 sequence is CASSPGPYGYTF. Written as DNA, the CDR3 is TGCGCCAGCAGCCCAGGGCCCTATGGCTACACCTTC. The rearrangement links TRBV10-1 to TRBJ1-2, with D possibly matching TRBD1 (5 bases). The CDR3 runs 12 residues. Looked up from germline, CDR1 is WNHNN and CDR2 is SYGVQD (reference sequence). V lost 6 bases and J lost 4, with 9 bases in between.